This is a list of T cell receptor beta chains from one sample in a study of CD8+ T cells in alopecia areata. Repertoires were generated with immunoSEQ multiplex PCR, while TCRdb's copy carries only in-frame clones and drops some. The sample shows 90,000 to 130,000 clones, under 65% of them seen only once. The source material was NKG2D-low CD8+ T cells sorted from blood. These receptors all come from a human donor with alopecia areata. CDR3s include the opening cysteine and the closing phenylalanine or tryptophan. The order of the fields is J gene, V gene, clone size, D gene, CDR3 DNA, CDR3 protein. The D gene is left open where the match is weak. Only part of the rows carry a size: once, few, many, or a class if the clone is expanded.

j_call: TRBJ1-4; v_call: TRBV9; clone_size: NA; d_call: NA; cdr3_nt: TGTGCCAGCAGCGTAGCTACGGGGAATGGAAAACTGTTTTTT; cdr3_aa: CASSVATGNGKLFF
j_call: TRBJ2-1; v_call: TRBV2; clone_size: NA; d_call: NA; cdr3_nt: TGTGCCAGCAGTGAGGAGGGTAACAATGAGCAGTTCTTC; cdr3_aa: CASSEEGNNEQFF
j_call: TRBJ2-1; v_call: TRBV11-2; clone_size: NA; d_call: TRBD2; cdr3_nt: TGTGCCAGCGGCCCTGAGGTAGCGGGAGAGGGTGAGCAGTTCTTC; cdr3_aa: CASGPEVAGEGEQFF
j_call: TRBJ1-2; v_call: TRBV29-1; clone_size: NA; d_call: NA; cdr3_nt: TGCAGCGTTTTTTCTAAAAGGACGGGAGGATATGGCTACACCTTC; cdr3_aa: CSVFSKRTGGYGYTF
j_call: TRBJ2-7; v_call: TRBV27; clone_size: NA; d_call: NA; cdr3_nt: TGTGCCAGCAGTTTCGGGCGGGTGAGCTCCTACGAGCAGTACTTC; cdr3_aa: CASSFGRVSSYEQYF
j_call: TRBJ1-3; v_call: TRBV7-9; clone_size: few; d_call: NA; cdr3_nt: TGTGCCAGCAGCCGTACAGAGAGCTCTGGAAACACCATATATTTT; cdr3_aa: CASSRTESSGNTIYF
j_call: TRBJ2-5; v_call: TRBV4-2; clone_size: few; d_call: NA; cdr3_nt: TGTGCCAGCAGCCAAGAGGAGCGGAACAAACAAGAGACCCAGTACTTC; cdr3_aa: CASSQEERNKQETQYF
j_call: TRBJ2-5; v_call: TRBV7-9; clone_size: NA; d_call: NA; cdr3_nt: TGTGCCAGCACCGCCCGACAAGAGACCCAGTACTTC; cdr3_aa: CASTARQETQYF
j_call: TRBJ2-1; v_call: TRBV25-1; clone_size: NA; d_call: NA; cdr3_nt: TGTGCCAGCAGCTACCCCTCCTACAATGAGCAGTTCTTC; cdr3_aa: CASSYPSYNEQFF
j_call: TRBJ2-5; v_call: TRBV6-5; clone_size: NA; d_call: NA; cdr3_nt: TGTGCCAGCACCCCGACTGCGGGGCCCGGGGAGACCCAGTACTTC; cdr3_aa: CASTPTAGPGETQYF
j_call: TRBJ2-7; v_call: TRBV19; clone_size: NA; d_call: NA; cdr3_nt: TGTGCCAGTAGTATCACCGCAGGGCGATACGAGCAGTACTTC; cdr3_aa: CASSITAGRYEQYF
j_call: TRBJ2-7; v_call: TRBV29-1; clone_size: NA; d_call: TRBD1; cdr3_nt: TGCAGCGTTGAGGTCCCGGGACAGGGCTACGAGCAGTACTTC; cdr3_aa: CSVEVPGQGYEQYF
j_call: TRBJ1-1; v_call: TRBV28; clone_size: NA; d_call: NA; cdr3_nt: TGTGCCAGCAGTGAGGCACTAATGAACACTGAAGCTTTCTTT; cdr3_aa: CASSEALMNTEAFF
j_call: TRBJ2-1; v_call: TRBV27; clone_size: few; d_call: TRBD2; cdr3_nt: TGTGCCAGCAGTCATGGGACTAACACTGAGCAGTTCTTC; cdr3_aa: CASSHGTNTEQFF
j_call: TRBJ2-7; v_call: TRBV27; clone_size: NA; d_call: NA; cdr3_nt: TGTGCCAGCAGTTTATGGCCATCCTACGAGCAGTACTTC; cdr3_aa: CASSLWPSYEQYF
j_call: TRBJ1-1; v_call: TRBV10-3; clone_size: NA; d_call: NA; cdr3_nt: TGTGCCATCAGCAGAAAGCAGAACACTTTGAGCAACACTGAAGCTTTCTTT; cdr3_aa: CAISRKQNTLSNTEAFF
j_call: TRBJ1-1; v_call: TRBV7-3; clone_size: NA; d_call: NA; cdr3_nt: TGTGCCAGCAGCTTAGGGGGGAGCACTGAAGCTTTCTTT; cdr3_aa: CASSLGGSTEAFF
j_call: TRBJ1-2; v_call: TRBV19; clone_size: few; d_call: NA; cdr3_nt: TGTGCCAGTAGTATGGCGGGGGGCTATGGCTACACCTTC; cdr3_aa: CASSMAGGYGYTF
j_call: TRBJ2-3; v_call: TRBV2; clone_size: NA; d_call: TRBD2; cdr3_nt: TGTGCCAGCAGTGAATCGGTAGCGGGGGTAGGCACAGATACGCAGTATTTT; cdr3_aa: CASSESVAGVGTDTQYF
j_call: TRBJ1-2; v_call: TRBV29-1; clone_size: once; d_call: TRBD1; cdr3_nt: TGCAGCGTACCGGGACAGGGGGACTACACCTTC; cdr3_aa: CSVPGQGDYTF
j_call: TRBJ1-2; v_call: TRBV7-3; clone_size: NA; d_call: TRBD1; cdr3_nt: TGTGCCAGCAGCTTCGGGACAGCTTATGGCTACACCTTC; cdr3_aa: CASSFGTAYGYTF
j_call: TRBJ2-2; v_call: TRBV4-1; clone_size: once; d_call: NA; cdr3_nt: TGCGCCAGCAGCCCGGAGGGCTCTCCGAACACCGGGGAGCTGTTTTTT; cdr3_aa: CASSPEGSPNTGELFF
j_call: TRBJ2-7; v_call: TRBV27; clone_size: once; d_call: NA; cdr3_nt: TGTGCCAGCGGTACCTCCTACGAGCAGTACTTC; cdr3_aa: CASGTSYEQYF
j_call: TRBJ2-3; v_call: TRBV13; clone_size: NA; d_call: TRBD2; cdr3_nt: TGTGCCAGCAGCCTTAGCGGGAGTCGCGGCACAGATACGCAGTATTTT; cdr3_aa: CASSLSGSRGTDTQYF
j_call: TRBJ2-7; v_call: TRBV2; clone_size: NA; d_call: TRBD2; cdr3_nt: TGTGCCAGCGGCGGGACTAGCGGAGCCTACGAGCAGTACTTC; cdr3_aa: CASGGTSGAYEQYF
j_call: TRBJ1-1; v_call: TRBV9; clone_size: NA; d_call: NA; cdr3_nt: TGTGCCAGCAGCGGGAGCTTGAACACTGAAGCTTTCTTT; cdr3_aa: CASSGSLNTEAFF
j_call: TRBJ2-5; v_call: TRBV13; clone_size: NA; d_call: NA; cdr3_nt: TGTGCCAGCAGCTTATTCTTCCAAGAGACCCAGTACTTC; cdr3_aa: CASSLFFQETQYF
j_call: TRBJ1-2; v_call: TRBV27; clone_size: NA; d_call: NA; cdr3_nt: TGTGCCAGCAGTTTGAGGAGAGGTGATGGCTACACCTTC; cdr3_aa: CASSLRRGDGYTF
j_call: TRBJ2-7; v_call: TRBV28; clone_size: few; d_call: NA; cdr3_nt: TGTGCCAGCAGTTTAGAGGCGGGGAGCTCCTACGAGCAGTACTTC; cdr3_aa: CASSLEAGSSYEQYF
j_call: TRBJ2-7; v_call: TRBV4-1; clone_size: few; d_call: TRBD2; cdr3_nt: TGCGCCAGCAGCAGGGGACTAGCGGGGCACGAGCAGTACTTC; cdr3_aa: CASSRGLAGHEQYF
j_call: TRBJ2-3; v_call: TRBV15; clone_size: few; d_call: NA; cdr3_nt: TGTGCCACCAGCAGATCAGGGGAATCTAGGTGGGCAGATACGCAGTATTTT; cdr3_aa: CATSRSGESRWADTQYF
j_call: TRBJ2-7; v_call: TRBV5-1; clone_size: few; d_call: TRBD1; cdr3_nt: TGCGCCAGCAGCTCCGGGACAGAGGCCTACGAGCAGTACTTC; cdr3_aa: CASSSGTEAYEQYF
j_call: TRBJ2-2; v_call: TRBV5-1; clone_size: NA; d_call: TRBD1; cdr3_nt: TGCGCCAGCAGCTACCCCCGGACAGGCCCGAACACCGGGGAGCTGTTTTTT; cdr3_aa: CASSYPRTGPNTGELFF
j_call: TRBJ1-2; v_call: TRBV7-9; clone_size: NA; d_call: TRBD1; cdr3_nt: TGTGCCAGCAGCTTACTTGGGACAGGGCGAAACTATGGCTACACCTTC; cdr3_aa: CASSLLGTGRNYGYTF
j_call: TRBJ1-2; v_call: TRBV27; clone_size: NA; d_call: NA; cdr3_nt: TGTGCCAGCAGTCCGGGGGGGGACGGCTACACCTTC; cdr3_aa: CASSPGGDGYTF
j_call: TRBJ1-5; v_call: TRBV4-2; clone_size: few; d_call: NA; cdr3_nt: TGTGCCAGCAGCCAAGAAAGTACAGGTCTTAATCAGCCCCAGCATTTT; cdr3_aa: CASSQESTGLNQPQHF
j_call: TRBJ2-5; v_call: TRBV13; clone_size: NA; d_call: NA; cdr3_nt: TGTGCCAGCATCAAACAGGGTTGGGTGGAGACCCAGTACTTC; cdr3_aa: CASIKQGWVETQYF
j_call: TRBJ2-3; v_call: TRBV11-2; clone_size: NA; d_call: NA; cdr3_nt: TGTGCCAGCAGCTCCAACCTTTTTGGTGCGACAGATACGCAGTATTTT; cdr3_aa: CASSSNLFGATDTQYF
j_call: TRBJ2-5; v_call: TRBV7-9; clone_size: NA; d_call: NA; cdr3_nt: TGTGCCAGCAGCTTGAGTCTAGCGGAGACCCAGTACTTC; cdr3_aa: CASSLSLAETQYF
j_call: TRBJ1-1; v_call: TRBV2; clone_size: NA; d_call: NA; cdr3_nt: TGTGCCAGCACACAGGGAGGAACGGCTGAAGCTTTCTTT; cdr3_aa: CASTQGGTAEAFF
j_call: TRBJ1-1; v_call: TRBV5-6; clone_size: NA; d_call: NA; cdr3_nt: TGTGCCAGCAGCTACGGACAGATGCCTGAAGCTTTCTTT; cdr3_aa: CASSYGQMPEAFF
j_call: TRBJ2-3; v_call: TRBV5-1; clone_size: NA; d_call: TRBD1; cdr3_nt: TGCGCCAGCAGCTTAACCGGGACAGGGGGCATGACAGATACGCAGTATTTT; cdr3_aa: CASSLTGTGGMTDTQYF
j_call: TRBJ2-7; v_call: TRBV6-6; clone_size: NA; d_call: NA; cdr3_nt: TGTGCCAGCAGTTCAGTCGAGCAGTACTTC; cdr3_aa: CASSSVEQYF
j_call: TRBJ2-7; v_call: TRBV11-2; clone_size: NA; d_call: TRBD2; cdr3_nt: TGTGCCAGCAGCTTCGGGACTAGTCCCTACGAGCAGTACTTC; cdr3_aa: CASSFGTSPYEQYF
j_call: TRBJ1-5; v_call: TRBV6-5; clone_size: NA; d_call: NA; cdr3_nt: TGTGCCAGCGGGCGGCAGCCCCAGCATTTT; cdr3_aa: CASGRQPQHF
j_call: TRBJ2-2; v_call: TRBV12-5; clone_size: few; d_call: TRBD2; cdr3_nt: TGTGCTAGTGGTTTGGTCGGACTAGCGGGAGGGGAGCTGTTTTTT; cdr3_aa: CASGLVGLAGGELFF
j_call: TRBJ2-5; v_call: TRBV5-1; clone_size: NA; d_call: TRBD2; cdr3_nt: TGCGCCAGCAGCTTGGAAGGGGAACTAGCGGGTCGGACCGGTGAGACCCAGTACTTC; cdr3_aa: CASSLEGELAGRTGETQYF
j_call: TRBJ2-3; v_call: TRBV6-6; clone_size: many; d_call: NA; cdr3_nt: TGTGCCAGCAAAGACCTGGGACTTGACTCCGGTACGCAGTATTTT; cdr3_aa: CASKDLGLDSGTQYF
j_call: TRBJ2-7; v_call: TRBV6-5; clone_size: NA; d_call: NA; cdr3_nt: TGTGCCAGCAGTTACTCTCGAGTCTCTCCCTCCTACGAGCAGTACTTC; cdr3_aa: CASSYSRVSPSYEQYF
j_call: TRBJ1-1; v_call: TRBV5-6; clone_size: once; d_call: NA; cdr3_nt: TGTGCCAGCAGCTTTGGTGATACTGAAGCTTTCTTT; cdr3_aa: CASSFGDTEAFF
j_call: TRBJ1-1; v_call: TRBV15; clone_size: NA; d_call: NA; cdr3_nt: TGTGCCACCAGTCTCCCGCCGTCGAGCACTGAAGCTTTCTTT; cdr3_aa: CATSLPPSSTEAFF
j_call: TRBJ2-1; v_call: TRBV6-5; clone_size: few; d_call: NA; cdr3_nt: TGTGCCAGCAGTTACTCGATCGGACTCCCGGGTGAGCAGTTCTTC; cdr3_aa: CASSYSIGLPGEQFF
j_call: TRBJ2-7; v_call: TRBV27; clone_size: NA; d_call: NA; cdr3_nt: TGTGCCAGCAGCACTGAACCAGGTCGATTCCACGAGCAGTACTTC; cdr3_aa: CASSTEPGRFHEQYF
j_call: TRBJ2-1; v_call: TRBV27; clone_size: NA; d_call: NA; cdr3_nt: TGTGCCAGCAGCTTCACTAGGTACAATGAGCAGTTCTTC; cdr3_aa: CASSFTRYNEQFF
j_call: TRBJ2-7; v_call: TRBV9; clone_size: NA; d_call: TRBD2; cdr3_nt: TGTGCCAGCAGCGTAGATGGCGGGAGCCAAAACTACGAGCAGTACTTC; cdr3_aa: CASSVDGGSQNYEQYF